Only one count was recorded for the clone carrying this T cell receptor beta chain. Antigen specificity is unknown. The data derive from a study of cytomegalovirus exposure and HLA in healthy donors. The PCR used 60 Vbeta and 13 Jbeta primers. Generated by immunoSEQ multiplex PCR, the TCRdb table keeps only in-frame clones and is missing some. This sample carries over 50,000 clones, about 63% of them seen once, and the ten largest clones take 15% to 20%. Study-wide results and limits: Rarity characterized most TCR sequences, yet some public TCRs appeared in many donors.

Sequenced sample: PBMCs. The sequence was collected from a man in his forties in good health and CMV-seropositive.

The CDR3 reads CASSLTTGEGYTF. The CDR3 nucleotides read TGTGCCAGCAGCTTGACGACAGGGGAGGGCTACACCTTC. This sequence joins TRBV5-6 and TRBJ1-2, with TRBD1 matching 8 bases. The germline CDR1 and CDR2 sequences are SGHDT and YYEEEE. V lost 1 base and J lost 8; bases outside the gene matches: 4. The CDR3 extends over 13 amino acids.